Described below is a single T cell receptor (beta chain) sequence and its context. The antigen is unknown. This sample stems from a study of vaccination and CD4 T cells after COVID-19. Overall study context: Every participant had a vaccine, which was either BNT162b2 or mRNA-1273, given in two doses.

This CDR3 is 16 amino acids long. The V gene lost 9 bases and the J gene lost 0 bases, with 15 bases spanning the gap. CDR1 and CDR2 from the germline V gene are LNHDA and SQIVND (reference sequence). The Oncomine TCR Beta short-read assay was applied to DNA of cultured CD4+ T cells. TCRdb re-called the PCR reads with MiXCR, one entry per CDR3 protein. The table has around 12,000 distinct CDR3 sequences, 76% seen once. The treatment here: approximately 10-day PBMC culture with coronavirus spike peptide pools or control peptides (ViraFEST assay). V is TRBV19 and J is TRBJ1-6, with D perhaps TRBD1 (5 bases). The clonotype comes from a human donor who had recovered from COVID-19. Sequencing was performed on CD4+ T cells from blood, cultured in vitro. The CDR3 coding sequence is TGTGCCAGCCGGGGCAGGGCGAGCTCCTATAATTCACCCCTCCACTTT. This encodes CASRGRASSYNSPLHF.